This T cell receptor beta chain appears in the sequencing data of a study of spatial heterogeneity in lung cancer. Time point described: sample taken at primary tumor resection. No cells were sorted before sequencing. The whole RNA sequenced was extracted from tumor, nontumor lung or frozen PBMC. From the 5' RACE reads, TCRdb called clonotypes with MiXCR, one entry per CDR3 protein. The sample carries just under 95,000 distinct CDR3 sequences, more than 10% recorded once. This clonotype was observed at least ten times. Per the germline V gene, CDR1 is MDHEN and CDR2 is SYDVKM. Deletions cut 2 bases from V and 13 bases from J, with 12 bases between. This CDR3 comprises 12 residues.

This clonotype originated in a male donor with early-stage non-small cell lung cancer. The sample consisted of PBMCs, taken at surgery. The chain combines TRBV28 with TRBJ2-1; TRBD1 is a possible D gene (6 bases). CDR3 coding DNA: TGTGCCAGCAGTTTAGGTGCCAGGGGACAGTTCTTC. Its protein is CASSLGARGQFF.